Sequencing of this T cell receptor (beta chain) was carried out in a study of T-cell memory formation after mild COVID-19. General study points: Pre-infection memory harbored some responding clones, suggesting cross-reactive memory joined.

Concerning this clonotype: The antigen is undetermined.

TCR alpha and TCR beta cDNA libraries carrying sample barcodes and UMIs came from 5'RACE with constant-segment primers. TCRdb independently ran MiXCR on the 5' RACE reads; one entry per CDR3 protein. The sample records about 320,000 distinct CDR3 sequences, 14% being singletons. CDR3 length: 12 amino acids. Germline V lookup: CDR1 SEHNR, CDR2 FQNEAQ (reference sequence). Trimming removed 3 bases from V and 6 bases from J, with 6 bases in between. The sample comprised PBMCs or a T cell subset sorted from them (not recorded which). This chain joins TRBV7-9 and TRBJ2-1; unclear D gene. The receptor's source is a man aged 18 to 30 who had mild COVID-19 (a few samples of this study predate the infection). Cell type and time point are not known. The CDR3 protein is CASSFAVNEQFF. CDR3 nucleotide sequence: TGTGCCAGCAGCTTCGCTGTCAATGAGCAGTTCTTC.